This section outlines one T cell receptor (beta chain) sequence together with its context. The antigen remains undetermined. TCRdb's table, derived via immunoSEQ multiplex PCR, lists solely in-frame clones and lacks some. The profile shows fewer than 55,000 clones, 83% of them singletons. The data derive from a study of T cell responses to AZD1222 COVID-19 vaccine. The study, taken as a whole, reports: None of the repertoires were sampled until the peak T cell response had passed. Females outnumbered males among donors, who were mostly white British; clonal diversity was possibly underestimated. At study baseline, merely more than 5 AZD1222 recipients were seropositive.

Looked up from germline, CDR1 is SGHRS and CDR2 is YFSETQ. The CDR3 is 16 amino acids. With 4 bases clipped from V and 6 bases from J, the junction kept 7 bases outside the gene matches. The receptor was isolated from an adult in good health. This sequence joins TRBV5-1 and TRBJ2-2; 12 bases agree with TRBD2. The sample consisted of peripheral blood, taken on day 0 of AZD1222 vaccination. CDR3 bases: TGCGCCAGCAGCGCCCGACTAGCGGGAGAGGCCGGGGAGCTGTTTTTT. Protein sequence: CASSARLAGEAGELFF.